This is a list of T cell receptor beta chains from one sample in a study of blood T cell repertoires in COVID-19. Profiled with immunoSEQ multiplex PCR; TCRdb holds only in-frame clones, not every one. The data contain a few hundred thousand clones, around 87% of them singletons. The sample was peripheral blood. These receptors were taken from a human donor in a cohort sampled during active COVID-19. CDR3s include the opening cysteine and the closing phenylalanine or tryptophan. Fields, in order: V gene, clone size, D gene, J gene, CDR3 DNA, CDR3 protein. D genes are given only for firm matches. For some rows the clone size is stated as once, few or many, or as a class when expanded; others skip it.

TRBV7-9	.	.	TRBJ1-6	TGTGCCAGCAGCTTAGGTGTCTTGAGGTACTCACCCCTCCACTTT	CASSLGVLRYSPLHF
TRBV5-8	.	TRBD2	TRBJ2-7	TGTGCCAGCTCCCTCCCGCGGGGGAGCGGGGGGGGTTCGTTCTACGAGCAGTACTTC	CASSLPRGSGGGSFYEQYF
TRBV5-6	.	.	TRBJ1-5	TGTGCCAGCAGCTTGGCCGGGGTATCGGAGCCCCAGCATTTT	CASSLAGVSEPQHF
TRBV11-2	.	TRBD1	TRBJ1-1	TGTGCCAGCAGACAAACGTACGGGAAAACGGACAGGGAGGAAGCTTTCTTT	CASRQTYGKTDREEAFF
TRBV19	.	.	TRBJ1-6	TGTGCCAGTAGTCAGGGCTTAAATTCACCCCTCCACTTT	CASSQGLNSPLHF
TRBV6-5	.	.	TRBJ1-5	TGTGCCAGCAGGAGAACAGGGTTCGGCAATCAGCCCCAGCATTTT	CASRRTGFGNQPQHF
TRBV7-8	.	TRBD1	TRBJ1-5	TGTGCCAGCAGCCCAGGGGGTAATCAGCCCCAGCATTTT	CASSPGGNQPQHF
TRBV10-3	few	TRBD1	TRBJ1-2	TGTGCCATCAGTGACCCCGGGACAGGGAATGGCTACACCTTC	CAISDPGTGNGYTF
TRBV7-9	.	.	TRBJ1-6	TGTGCCAGCAGCCCCCCCGGGACTCGGGACTCCTATAATTCACCCCTCCACTTT	CASSPPGTRDSYNSPLHF
TRBV21-1	.	.	TRBJ1-1	TGTGCCAGCAGGTCGACAGGGCGGAGCACTGAAGCTTTCTTT	CASRSTGRSTEAFF
TRBV9	.	.	TRBJ1-3	TGTGCCAGCAAGGGCACGGGGGGAAACACCATATATTTT	CASKGTGGNTIYF
TRBV28	.	TRBD1	TRBJ2-6	TGTGCCAGCAGTCCCGGACAGGGGAGCTCTGGGGCCAACGTCCTGACTTTC	CASSPGQGSSGANVLTF
TRBV30	.	.	TRBJ1-3	TGTGCCTGGAAGGACAGCTCTGGAAACACCATATATTTT	CAWKDSSGNTIYF
TRBV9	.	.	TRBJ2-1	TGTGCCAGCAGCGTAGCAGGGGCCCGCTACAATGAGCAGTTCTTC	CASSVAGARYNEQFF
TRBV19	.	.	TRBJ1-5	TGTGCCAGTAGTATTCGGGAGGCGGGTCAGCCCCAGCATTTT	CASSIREAGQPQHF
TRBV10-3	.	.	TRBJ2-7	TGTGCCATCAGTTGGGACTCGTCCTCTCACGAGCAGTACTTC	CAISWDSSSHEQYF
TRBV28	few	TRBD2	TRBJ2-2	TGTGCCAGCAGTCCGATGGGACTAGCGGGAGGCGGCACCGGGGAGCTGTTTTTT	CASSPMGLAGGGTGELFF
TRBV4-2	.	TRBD1	TRBJ2-7	TGTGCCAGCAGCCAGACGACAGGGGCCTCCTACGAGCAGTACTTC	CASSQTTGASYEQYF
TRBV7-8	.	TRBD1	TRBJ2-7	TGTGCCAGCAGCCGGCCAGGGGGCGGCGGCCCAGGGACCTACGAGCAGTACTTC	CASSRPGGGGPGTYEQYF
TRBV7-8	.	.	TRBJ1-1	TGTGCCAGCAGCTTCCCAGGGGCACAGCTGGGCACTGAAGCTTTCTTT	CASSFPGAQLGTEAFF
TRBV11-3	.	.	TRBJ2-5	TGTGCCAGCAGCCCTTCGGGAAGCGAAGAGACCCAGTACTTC	CASSPSGSEETQYF
TRBV6-5	few	.	TRBJ1-1	TGTGCCAGCGCCAGGGCAGGCATTATGAACACTGAAGCTTTCTTT	CASARAGIMNTEAFF
TRBV4-1	.	.	TRBJ2-7	TGCGCCAGCAGCCAAGATCTTGGAGGGAGAGTCTACGAGCAGTACTTC	CASSQDLGGRVYEQYF
TRBV18	.	TRBD1	TRBJ1-4	TGTGCCAGCTCGGGCGACAGGGTTGAAAAACTGTTTTTT	CASSGDRVEKLFF
TRBV29-1	.	TRBD1	TRBJ1-2	TGCAGCGTCACCGGGACAGGGGTGGTTGGCTACACCTTC	CSVTGTGVVGYTF